The 5 T cell receptor beta chains below were found in one sample sequenced in a study of blood T cell repertoires in COVID-19. Clones were sequenced by immunoSEQ multiplex PCR, and TCRdb holds only the in-frame ones, with some missing. The sample yields 65,000 or so clones, approximately 84% seen once. The sequenced sample consisted of peripheral blood. The origin of the receptors is a man between 60 and 75 years old with acute or convalescent COVID-19.

V usage is TRBV7-2 and J usage is TRBJ1-2, with TRBD1 matching over 7 bases. Trimming at V came to 3 bases and at J to 7 bases, leaving 14 bases not matched to a gene. Germline CDR1 reads SGHTA; CDR2 reads FQGNSA. The CDR3 is made up of 16 amino acids. CDR3 DNA: TGTGCCAGCAGCTTTTTTGACTTCACAGGGGAAACTGGCTACACCTTC. It specifies CASSFFDFTGETGYTF.

The rearrangement uses TRBV7-2 and TRBJ2-7, with 8 bases matching TRBD1. This CDR3 is built from 14 residues. Germline loops: CDR1 SGHTA, CDR2 FQGNSA. The ends lost 5 bases at V and 3 bases at J; junction bases unmatched: 6. CDR3 nucleotides: TGTGCCAGCAGCATCAGACAGGGGCACTACGAGCAGTACTTC. Translating gives CASSIRQGHYEQYF.

This chain joins TRBV2 and TRBJ2-7; D gene unclear. This CDR3 is built from 12 residues. Germline V gives CDR1 SNHLY, CDR2 FYNNEI. The germline V and J ends were trimmed by 11 bases and 4 bases, with 15 bases remaining between them. The CDR3 is CACRYLPYEQYF. The CDR3 DNA reads TGTGCCTGTCGGTACCTCCCTTACGAGCAGTACTTC.

The CDR3, as DNA: TGTGCCAGTAGTAGAGGAGGCTATGGCTACACCTTC. This translates into CASSRGGYGYTF. J is TRBJ1-2 and V is TRBV19; D unclear. The CDR3 spans 12 residues. V was pared by 4 bases and J by 4 bases, with 7 bases between. CDR1 and CDR2 (germline): LNHDA, SQIVND (reference sequence). The full variable domain, completed using reference TRBV19 and TRBJ1-2, is DGGITQSPKYLFRKEGQNVTLSCEQNLNHDAMYWYRQDPGQGLRLIYYSQIVNDFQKGDIAEGYSVSREKKESFPLTVTSAQKNPTAFYLCASSRGGYGYTFGSGTRLTVV.

The rearrangement links TRBV10-3 to TRBJ1-5; 8 bases are a match to TRBD1. The ends lost 9 bases at V and 7 bases at J; junction bases unmatched: 5. Per germline, CDR1 ENHRY and CDR2 SYGVKD. This CDR3 contains 12 residues. CDR3 in amino acids: CAISGGEQPQHF. The CDR3 DNA reads as TGTGCCATTTCAGGGGGCGAACAGCCCCAGCATTTT.